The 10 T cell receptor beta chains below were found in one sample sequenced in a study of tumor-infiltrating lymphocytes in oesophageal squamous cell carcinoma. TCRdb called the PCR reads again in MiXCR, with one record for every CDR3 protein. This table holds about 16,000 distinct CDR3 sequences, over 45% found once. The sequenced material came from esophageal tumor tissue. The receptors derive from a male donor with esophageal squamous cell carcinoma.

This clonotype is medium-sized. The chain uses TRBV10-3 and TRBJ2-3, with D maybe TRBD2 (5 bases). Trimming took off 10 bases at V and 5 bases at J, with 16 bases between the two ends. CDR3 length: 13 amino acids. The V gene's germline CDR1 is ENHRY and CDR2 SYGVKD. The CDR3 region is CATLATEGDTQYF. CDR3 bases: TGTGCCACATTAGCAACCGAGGGAGATACGCAGTATTTT.

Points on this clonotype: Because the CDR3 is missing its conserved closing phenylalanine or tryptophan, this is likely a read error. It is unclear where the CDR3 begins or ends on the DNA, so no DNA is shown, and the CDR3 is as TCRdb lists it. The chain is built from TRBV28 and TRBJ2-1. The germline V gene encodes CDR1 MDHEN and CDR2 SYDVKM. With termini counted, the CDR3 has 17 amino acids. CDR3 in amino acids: CASSLSPGNNYGYTFGS.

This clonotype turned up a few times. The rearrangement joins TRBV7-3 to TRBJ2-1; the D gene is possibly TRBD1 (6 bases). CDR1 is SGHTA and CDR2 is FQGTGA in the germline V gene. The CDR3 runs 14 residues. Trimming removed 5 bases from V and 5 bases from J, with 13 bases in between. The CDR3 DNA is TGTGCCAGCAGCCCCCTAGGGGGAAACAATGAGCAGTTCTTC. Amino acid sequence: CASSPLGGNNEQFF.

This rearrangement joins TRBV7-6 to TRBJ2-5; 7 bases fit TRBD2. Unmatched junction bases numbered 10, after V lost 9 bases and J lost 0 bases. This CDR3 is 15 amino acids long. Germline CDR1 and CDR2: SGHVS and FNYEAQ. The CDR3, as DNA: TGTGCCAGTACTGGGGGGGAGGGGTACCAAGAGACCCAGTACTTC. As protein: CASTGGEGYQETQYF.

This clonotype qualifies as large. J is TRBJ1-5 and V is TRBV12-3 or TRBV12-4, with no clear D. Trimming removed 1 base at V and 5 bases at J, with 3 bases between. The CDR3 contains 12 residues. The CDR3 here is CASSLGDQPQHF. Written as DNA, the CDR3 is TGTGCCAGCAGTTTAGGGGATCAGCCCCAGCATTTT.

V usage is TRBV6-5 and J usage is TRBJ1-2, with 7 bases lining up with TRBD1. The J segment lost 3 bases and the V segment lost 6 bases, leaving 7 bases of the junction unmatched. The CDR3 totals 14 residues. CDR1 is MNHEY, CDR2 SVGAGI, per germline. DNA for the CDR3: TGTGCCAGCAGGGTGACAGGGAGTGACTATGGCTACACCTTC. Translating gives CASRVTGSDYGYTF.

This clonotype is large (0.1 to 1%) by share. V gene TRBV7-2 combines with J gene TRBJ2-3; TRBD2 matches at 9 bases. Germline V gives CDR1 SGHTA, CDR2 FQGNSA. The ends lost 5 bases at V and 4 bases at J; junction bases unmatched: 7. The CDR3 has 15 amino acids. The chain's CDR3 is CASSGQAGGADTQYF. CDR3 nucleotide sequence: TGTGCCAGCAGCGGACAAGCGGGAGGAGCAGATACGCAGTATTTT.

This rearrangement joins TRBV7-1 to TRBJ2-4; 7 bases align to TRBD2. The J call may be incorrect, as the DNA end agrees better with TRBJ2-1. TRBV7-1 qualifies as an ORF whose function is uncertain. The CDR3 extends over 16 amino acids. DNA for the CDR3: TGTGCCAGCAGCCCCGCCTCTAGCGGAACCTACAATGAGCAGTTCTTC. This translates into CASSPASSGTYNEQFF.

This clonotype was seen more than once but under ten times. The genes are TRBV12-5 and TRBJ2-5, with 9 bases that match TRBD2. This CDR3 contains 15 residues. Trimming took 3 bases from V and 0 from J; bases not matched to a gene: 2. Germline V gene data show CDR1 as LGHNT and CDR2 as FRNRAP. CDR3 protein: CASGFGLAYQETQYF. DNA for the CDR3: TGTGCTAGTGGTTTCGGACTAGCGTACCAAGAGACCCAGTACTTC. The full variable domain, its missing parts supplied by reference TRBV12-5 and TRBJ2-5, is DARVTQTPRHKVTEMGQEVTMRCQPILGHNTVFWYRQTMMQGLELLAYFRNRAPLDDSGMPKDRFSAEMPDATLATLKIQPSEPRDSAVYFCASGFGLAYQETQYFGPGTRLLVL.

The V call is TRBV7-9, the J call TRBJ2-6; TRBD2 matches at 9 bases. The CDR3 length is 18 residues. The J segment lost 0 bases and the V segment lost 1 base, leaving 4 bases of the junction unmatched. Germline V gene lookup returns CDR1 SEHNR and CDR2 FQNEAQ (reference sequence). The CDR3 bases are TGTGCCAGCAGCTTAGGGGCTAGCGGGATCTCTGGGGCCAACGTCCTGACTTTC. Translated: CASSLGASGISGANVLTF.